Listed here are 29 T cell receptor beta chains from one sample, sequenced in a study of OX40 agonist ivuxolimab in advanced cancers. Libraries were prepared through the immunoSEQ multiplex PCR assay. This is the immuneACCESS table as TCRdb keeps it, with only in-frame sequences that have V and J called. A part of the clones is gone; compared with another copy, unresolved V genes explain less than half, and the rest is unexplained. This sample holds more than 40,000 clones; about nine tenths were observed only once. About 1% of the sample is held by the ten biggest clonotypes. The material sequenced was CD4+ or CD8+ T cells sorted from blood, taken in a trial of the OX40 agonist ivuxolimab. The receptor set was obtained from an adult with an advanced solid tumor such as melanoma, head and neck, liver or kidney cancer.

This sequence joins TRBV30 and TRBJ1-1; a weak D match, TRBD1 (5 bases). With 5 bases removed from V and 1 base from J, the gap between germline ends came to 17 bases. This CDR3 is 15 amino acids long. Germline CDR1 GTSNPN, CDR2 SVGIG (reference sequence). The CDR3 sequence is CAWDPAPGGNTEAFF. In DNA form, the CDR3 reads TGTGCCTGGGACCCCGCCCCCGGGGGGAACACTGAAGCTTTCTTT.

This chain connects TRBV6-6 to TRBJ2-1; 10 bases are shared with TRBD2. The germline V gene encodes CDR1 MNHNY and CDR2 SVGAGI (reference sequence). This CDR3 has 15 residues. J was trimmed by 6 bases and V by 6 bases; bases with no gene match: 8. The CDR3 reads CASRPLAGDANEQFF. The CDR3 DNA sequence: TGTGCCAGCAGACCCCTAGCGGGAGATGCCAATGAGCAGTTCTTC.

This clone has a handful of counts. J is TRBJ2-7 and V is TRBV19, with D maybe TRBD2 (6 bases). This CDR3 contains 14 residues. Germline V gives CDR1 LNHDA, CDR2 SQIVND (reference sequence). V shed 3 bases and J shed 2 bases, with 11 bases lying between them. The CDR3 loop reads CASSMAREAYEQYF. The CDR3 DNA reads as TGTGCCAGTAGTATGGCCAGGGAGGCCTACGAGCAGTACTTC.

Here the CDR3 reads CASSLEGLVGNTIYF. For the CDR3, the DNA is TGTGCCAGCAGCTTAGAAGGTTTGGTTGGAAACACCATATATTTT. J is TRBJ1-3 and V is TRBV7-9; D remains ambiguous. Germline V gene lookup returns CDR1 SEHNR and CDR2 FQNEAQ (reference sequence). Trimming shortened V by 1 base and J by 3 bases, and 10 bases separated the two germline ends. This CDR3 region has 15 residues.

The chain recombines TRBV12-5 with TRBJ2-5, with D unresolved. Germline CDR1 is LGHNT and CDR2 is FRNRAP. Trimming removed 4 bases from V and 0 bases from J, with 6 bases in between. This CDR3 has 13 amino acids. The CDR3 loop is CASGSGHQETQYF. The CDR3 DNA reads as TGTGCTAGTGGTTCAGGTCACCAAGAGACCCAGTACTTC.

V usage is TRBV28 and J usage is TRBJ2-1; TRBD2 aligns across 8 bases. This CDR3 has 14 amino acids. Germline CDR1 reads MDHEN; CDR2 reads SYDVKM. V lost 3 bases and J lost 6; bases outside the gene matches: 4. The DNA of the CDR3 is TGTGCCAGCAGTTTGGCGGGAGGACCCAATGAGCAGTTCTTC. It translates to CASSLAGGPNEQFF.

The genes are TRBV7-2 and TRBJ2-2; D perhaps matches TRBD2 (5 bases). Germline CDR1 reads SGHTA; CDR2 reads FQGNSA. This CDR3 spans 13 amino acids. Trimming pared 5 bases from V and 6 bases from J, leaving 10 bases between. The CDR3 protein is CASSLSDPGELFF. The CDR3 bases are TGTGCCAGCAGCCTTAGCGATCCCGGGGAGCTGTTTTTT.

The genes are TRBV6-5 and TRBJ2-7; the match to TRBD1 covers 7 bases. The V gene's germline CDR1 is MNHEY and CDR2 SVGAGI. This CDR3 region has 15 residues. With 4 bases clipped from V and 2 bases from J, the junction kept 8 bases outside the gene matches. This CDR3 reads CASSSRDSETYEQYF. CDR3 coding DNA: TGTGCCAGCAGTTCCCGGGACAGCGAGACCTACGAGCAGTACTTC.

V usage is TRBV18 and J usage is TRBJ2-2; no clear D gene. The CDR3 has 14 amino acids. CDR1 and CDR2 from the germline V gene are KGHSH and LQKENI. The ends were cut back, 6 bases at V and 3 bases at J, with 11 bases in the middle. This chain's CDR3 is CASSPNPDTGELFF. The DNA of the CDR3 is TGTGCCAGCTCCCCAAACCCAGACACCGGGGAGCTGTTTTTT. Filled out from reference TRBV18 and TRBJ2-2, the complete variable domain reads NAGVMQNPRHLVRRRGQEARLRCSPMKGHSHVYWYRQLPEEGLKFMVYLQKENIIDESGMPKERFSAEFPKEGPSILRIQQVVRGDSAAYFCASSPNPDTGELFFGEGSRLTVL.

This chain uses TRBV19 with TRBJ2-1; 7 bases align to TRBD2. Germline V gene data show CDR1 as LNHDA and CDR2 as SQIVND (reference sequence). The CDR3 length is 13 residues. With V trimmed by 4 bases and J by 5 bases, 2 bases remained unmatched. DNA of the CDR3: TGTGCCAGTAGTAAGGGACTAAACAATGAGCAGTTCTTC. Protein sequence: CASSKGLNNEQFF.

This clone was recorded once. The rearrangement joins TRBV7-2 to TRBJ1-5; no clear D gene. V lost 4 bases and J 3 bases, leaving 4 bases between the germline ends. Germline CDR1 SGHTA, CDR2 FQGNSA. This CDR3 is 12 amino acids long. DNA for the CDR3: TGTGCCAGCAGCTACACCAATCAGCCCCAGCATTTT. This sequence encodes CASSYTNQPQHF.

This clone was seen a handful of times. The V gene is TRBV4-2, the J gene TRBJ1-1; D is unresolved. The V end was cut by 0 bases, the J end by 6 bases, with 11 bases between. The CDR3 loop spans 14 amino acids. The germline CDR1 and CDR2 sequences are LGHNA and YNFKEQ. This CDR3 is CASSQDRGNPEAFF. CDR3 DNA sequence: TGTGCCAGCAGCCAAGATCGGGGTAACCCTGAAGCTTTCTTT.

The chain uses TRBV6-9 and TRBJ2-1; D is unclear. Trimming stripped 3 bases from V and 10 bases from J, with 7 bases between. The CDR3 extends over 11 amino acids. Germline assignment: CDR1 MNHGY and CDR2 SVAAGI. CDR3 nucleotide sequence: TGTGCCAGCAGTTACTATTCCGAGCAGTTCTTC. It yields the protein CASSYYSEQFF.

This chain uses TRBV4-2 with TRBJ2-2, with 9 positions matching TRBD2. The ends lost 0 bases at V and 4 bases at J; junction bases unmatched: 6. Germline-derived CDR1 and CDR2 are LGHNA and YNFKEQ. This CDR3 spans 17 amino acids. DNA for the CDR3: TGTGCCAGCAGCCAAGATTCGGCTAGCGGGATCACCGGGGAGCTGTTTTTT. As protein: CASSQDSASGITGELFF.

The chain joins TRBV28 to TRBJ2-7; D is tentatively TRBD1 or TRBD2 (5 bases each). Deletions cut 6 bases from V and 3 bases from J, with 18 bases between. This CDR3 spans 15 amino acids. CDR1 is MDHEN and CDR2 is SYDVKM in the germline V gene. CDR3 nucleotide sequence: TGTGCCAGCAGGGGAACCGGGACGGACCACTACGAGCAGTACTTC. Translation gives CASRGTGTDHYEQYF. Filled out from reference TRBV28 and TRBJ2-7, the complete variable domain reads DVKVTQSSRYLVKRTGEKVFLECVQDMDHENMFWYRQDPGLGLRLIYFSYDVKMKEKGDIPEGYSVSREKKERFSLILESASTNQTSMYLCASRGTGTDHYEQYFGPGTRLTVT.

In its sample, this clone was seen a few times. V is TRBV28 and J is TRBJ2-1; 9 bases are a match to TRBD2. After removal of 8 bases from V and 5 bases from J, the junction contained 13 bases not matched to a gene. The CDR3 is 16 amino acids. CDR1 and CDR2 from the germline V gene are MDHEN and SYDVKM. For the CDR3, the DNA is TGTGCCAGCCCGCCGCCGGCTAGCGGGATAAACAATGAGCAGTTCTTC. Residues: CASPPPASGINNEQFF.

The CDR3 DNA follows: TGTGCCAGCAGTAACACGAATGAGCAGTTCTTC. It translates to CASSNTNEQFF. The chain employs TRBV6-5 and TRBJ2-1; D ambiguous. This CDR3 region has 11 residues. Germline CDR1 is MNHEY and CDR2 is SVGAGI. V gave up 5 bases and J gave up 7 bases, with 6 bases separating them.

The chain employs TRBV5-6 and TRBJ1-1; 11 bases match TRBD1. V dropped 4 bases and J dropped 3; count of bases not matched to a gene: 2. The CDR3 is made up of 14 amino acids. Germline CDR1 SGHDT, CDR2 YYEEEE. The CDR3 DNA follows: TGTGCCAGCAGCGTGGGACAGGGGGACACTGAAGCTTTCTTT. It translates to CASSVGQGDTEAFF.

V usage is TRBV28 and J usage is TRBJ1-2; 7 nucleotides match TRBD1. V lost 6 bases to trimming and J lost 8 bases; unmatched junction nucleotides: 9. Germline V CDR1 and CDR2: MDHEN, SYDVKM. The CDR3 covers 13 residues. CDR3 protein: CASSRDREGGYTF. The CDR3 region has the DNA TGTGCCAGCAGCCGCGACAGGGAAGGAGGCTACACCTTC.

This clone was observed once. This rearrangement joins TRBV9 to TRBJ2-5; D possibly matches TRBD1 or TRBD2 (5 bases each). The CDR3 consists of 13 residues. The V end was cut by 0 bases, the J end by 5 bases, with 8 bases between. Germline CDR1 SGDLS, CDR2 YYNGEE. The CDR3 protein is CASSVGGEETQYF. In nucleotides, the CDR3 is TGTGCCAGCAGCGTAGGAGGGGAGGAGACCCAGTACTTC.

V is TRBV18 and J is TRBJ2-4; TRBD2 agrees at 7 bases. The germline CDR1 and CDR2 sequences are KGHSH and LQKENI. Trimming at V came to 6 bases and at J to 8 bases, leaving 7 bases not matched to a gene. The CDR3 is 13 amino acids. CDR3 nucleotides: TGTGCCAGCTCCCCGGGGGGTATTGACATTCAGTACTTC. This translates into CASSPGGIDIQYF.

V usage is TRBV11-2 and J usage is TRBJ1-2; 9 nucleotides line up with TRBD1. Trimming took 0 bases from V and 7 from J; bases not matched to a gene: 6. This CDR3 has 15 residues. CDR1 and CDR2 (germline): SGHAT, FQNNGV. The CDR3 DNA reads TGTGCCAGCAGCTTAGACGGGACAGGGTTGAGTGGCTACACCTTC. Protein sequence: CASSLDGTGLSGYTF.

The chain recombines TRBV2 with TRBJ2-4; possible D gene TRBD2, 5 bases. The germline V gene encodes CDR1 SNHLY and CDR2 FYNNEI. Trimming shortened V by 6 bases and J by 0 bases, and 12 bases separated the two germline ends. The length of the CDR3 is 15 residues. The CDR3 DNA is TGTGCCAGCAGACCCGAGGGTTTAGCCAAAAACATTCAGTACTTC. It specifies CASRPEGLAKNIQYF. The full variable domain, with the rest looked up from reference TRBV2 and TRBJ2-4, is EPEVTQTPSHQVTQMGQEVILRCVPISNHLYFYWYRQILGQKVEFLVSFYNNEISEKSEIFDDQFSVERPDGSNFTLKIRSTKLEDSAMYFCASRPEGLAKNIQYFGAGTRLSVL.

This clone turned up a few times. This same CDR3 is encoded by further DNA sequences in the sample. This chain uses TRBV28 with TRBJ2-1; no definite D call. CDR1 MDHEN and CDR2 SYDVKM come from the germline V gene. The CDR3 sequence is 12 residues long. V was pared by 1 base and J by 4 bases, with 2 bases between. As DNA, the CDR3 is TGTGCCAGCAGTTTATCTTACAATGAGCAGTTCTTC. Translation: CASSLSYNEQFF.

This sequence joins TRBV28 and TRBJ2-2; perhaps D is TRBD1 or TRBD2 (7 bases each). Germline-derived CDR1 and CDR2 are MDHEN and SYDVKM. CDR3 length: 15 residues. Trimming took off 3 bases at V and 6 bases at J, with 14 bases between the two ends. The CDR3 sequence is CASSFRGRGPGELFF. The CDR3 DNA is TGTGCCAGCAGTTTTCGGGGGAGGGGGCCCGGGGAGCTGTTTTTT.

The rearrangement uses TRBV10-3 and TRBJ2-3, with TRBD2 matching over 8 bases. J gave up 0 bases and V 9 bases, and 5 bases lay outside the gene matches. Germline V gene lookup returns CDR1 ENHRY and CDR2 SYGVKD. The CDR3 loop spans 14 amino acids. CDR3: CAIKQRESTDTQYF. For the CDR3, the DNA is TGTGCCATAAAACAGCGGGAGAGCACAGATACGCAGTATTTT.

The CDR3, as DNA: TGCGCCAGCAGCTCCACGTCACCGAGCTCTGGAAACACCATATATTTT. Its translation is CASSSTSPSSGNTIYF. The chain has TRBV5-1 and TRBJ1-3; D is undetermined. Germline V gene sequence: CDR1 SGHRS, CDR2 YFSETQ. The ends were cut back, 3 bases at V and 0 bases at J, with 13 bases in the middle. CDR3 size: 16 residues.

This chain uses TRBV7-2 with TRBJ1-4; D is unresolved. Trimming shortened V by 5 bases and J by 3 bases, and 7 bases separated the two germline ends. The CDR3 consists of 13 residues. CDR1 is SGHTA and CDR2 is FQGNSA in the germline V gene. The chain's CDR3 is CASSPMPNEKLFF. The CDR3 DNA reads TGTGCCAGCAGCCCGATGCCTAATGAAAAACTGTTTTTT.

This clone was counted a single time. The CDR3 is CASNAQGESNYGYTF. CDR3 DNA sequence: TGTGCCAGCAACGCTCAGGGGGAATCTAACTATGGCTACACCTTC. The chain is built from TRBV28 and TRBJ1-2, with 7 bases matching TRBD1. This CDR3 region has 15 residues. CDR1 and CDR2 from the germline V gene are MDHEN and SYDVKM. V was pared by 7 bases and J by 0 bases, with 8 bases of the junction left unmatched.